Described below is a single T cell receptor (beta chain) sequence and its context. Its antigen is undetermined. At one boundary the junction diverges from the germline segment, which might be a read error. The sample holds other DNA sequences that translate to the same CDR3. This CDR3 contains 14 residues. Germline V gene sequence: CDR1 SGHVS, CDR2 FNYEAQ. Profiling relied on immunoSEQ multiplex PCR, and the TCRdb table lists in-frame clones only, not all of them. The data contain approximately 90,000 clones, just under 95% of them singletons. The source of the sample is a study of graft-versus-host responses after intestinal transplantation. Study-wide findings and caveats: Researchers found GvH clones in recipient marrow, and some showed up first in ileum or blood.

This receptor was taken from a human donor who was the organ donor for an intestinal transplant. The V gene is TRBV7-6, the J gene TRBJ1-1, with D maybe TRBD1 (5 bases). The sequencing here drew on unstimulated CD8+ T cells sorted from spleen or lymph node cells, taken before transplant. CDR3 DNA: TGCGCCAGCAGCGCGGGGGGACGGAACACTGAAGCTTTCTTT. This gives the protein CASSAGGRNTEAFF.